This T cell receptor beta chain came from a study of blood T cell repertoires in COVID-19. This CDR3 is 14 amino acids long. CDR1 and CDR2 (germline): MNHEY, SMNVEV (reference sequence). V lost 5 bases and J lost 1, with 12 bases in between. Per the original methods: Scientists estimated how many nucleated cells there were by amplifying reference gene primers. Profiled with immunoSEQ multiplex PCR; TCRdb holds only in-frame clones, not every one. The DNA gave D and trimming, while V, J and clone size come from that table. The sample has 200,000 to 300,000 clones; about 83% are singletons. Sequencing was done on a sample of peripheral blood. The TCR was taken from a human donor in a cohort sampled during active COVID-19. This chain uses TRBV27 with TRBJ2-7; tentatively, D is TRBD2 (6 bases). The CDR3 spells CASSRSGYSYEQYF. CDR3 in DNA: TGTGCCAGCAGTCGAAGCGGGTATTCCTACGAGCAGTACTTC.